These 7 T cell receptor beta chains were all obtained from the same sample, sequenced in a study of PD-L1 blockade in urothelial cancer. Clones were sequenced by immunoSEQ multiplex PCR, and TCRdb holds only the in-frame ones, with some missing. Of 58,000 or so clones in the sample, around 83% are singletons; the top ten hold 2.5% to 3%. The sequencing here drew on PBMCs, taken around atezolizumab (anti-PD-L1) treatment. All receptors derive from a man between 50 and 59 years old with urothelial cancer.

The V call is TRBV7-9, the J call TRBJ2-2, with D perhaps TRBD1 (5 bases). The CDR3 sequence is 16 residues long. Germline-derived CDR1 and CDR2 are SEHNR and FQNEAQ (reference sequence). Trimming removed 1 base at V and 6 bases at J, with 15 bases between. The CDR3 here is CASSLGQGFGSGELFF. CDR3 DNA: TGTGCCAGCAGCTTAGGTCAGGGCTTCGGCTCCGGGGAGCTGTTTTTT.

The V and J genes are TRBV19 and TRBJ1-5, with 7 bases fitting TRBD1. The length of the CDR3 is 14 residues. Looked up from germline, CDR1 is LNHDA and CDR2 is SQIVND (reference sequence). The J segment lost 6 bases and the V segment lost 5 bases, leaving 7 bases of the junction unmatched. CDR3 residues: CASSWFWDSQPQHF. The CDR3 coding sequence is TGTGCCAGTAGTTGGTTCTGGGACAGTCAGCCCCAGCATTTT.

V is TRBV5-1 and J is TRBJ2-3, with 16 bases lining up with TRBD2. This CDR3 contains 16 residues. V was pared by 6 bases and J by 0 bases, with 1 base of the junction left unmatched. Germline assignment: CDR1 SGHRS and CDR2 YFSETQ. Here the CDR3 DNA reads TGCGCCAGCAAGGGACTAGCGGGAGGGAGCACAGATACGCAGTATTTT. Protein product: CASKGLAGGSTDTQYF.

The chain joins TRBV4-1 to TRBJ1-5; TRBD1 agrees at 7 bases. CDR1 and CDR2 from the germline V gene are MGHRA and YSYEKL. The CDR3 covers 14 residues. The junction had 3 bases not matched to a gene; V was cut back by 4 bases and J by 3 bases. This CDR3 reads CASSPQGDNQPQHF. Written as DNA, the CDR3 is TGCGCCAGCAGCCCCCAGGGGGACAATCAGCCCCAGCATTTT.

This chain uses TRBV7-9 with TRBJ2-7; a possible D gene is TRBD1 (5 bases). The CDR3 length is 15 residues. Looked up from germline, CDR1 is SEHNR and CDR2 is FQNEAQ (reference sequence). V was trimmed by 1 base and J by 2 bases, leaving 12 bases between them. The CDR3: CASSLVGRGTYEQYF. The CDR3 DNA reads TGTGCCAGCAGCTTAGTAGGTAGGGGAACCTACGAGCAGTACTTC.

The chain recombines TRBV28 with TRBJ1-1; no clear D. V dropped 6 bases and J dropped 6 bases, with 11 bases sitting between them. Germline V gives CDR1 MDHEN, CDR2 SYDVKM. This CDR3 contains 12 residues. The CDR3 region has the DNA TGTGCCAGCAGAGGAGGATGGCCTGAAGCTTTCTTT. This codes for CASRGGWPEAFF.

V and J are TRBV19 and TRBJ1-6, with 8 bases fitting TRBD1. The trim removed 5 bases at V and 6 bases at J, leaving 6 bases unmatched. Germline V gene lookup returns CDR1 LNHDA and CDR2 SQIVND (reference sequence). CDR3 length: 15 amino acids. The DNA of the CDR3 is TGTGCCAGTAGTTCAGGGGGCGATGCTAATTCACCCCTCCACTTT. Its translation is CASSSGGDANSPLHF. The full variable domain, its missing parts supplied by reference TRBV19 and TRBJ1-6, is DGGITQSPKYLFRKEGQNVTLSCEQNLNHDAMYWYRQDPGQGLRLIYYSQIVNDFQKGDIAEGYSVSREKKESFPLTVTSAQKNPTAFYLCASSSGGDANSPLHFGNGTRLTVT.